In this sample, the clone carrying this T cell receptor beta chain turned up a few times. TCR cDNA molecules were tagged individually, and each one carried a unique molecular identifier. TCRdb reanalysed the 5' RACE reads using MiXCR and keeps one entry per CDR3 protein. The sample records some 38,000 distinct CDR3 sequences, around 7.5% being singletons. This entry is derived from a study of spatial heterogeneity in lung cancer. Study information: More beta-chain than alpha-chain sequences were consistently detected.

With V trimmed by 8 bases and J by 8 bases, 11 bases remained unmatched. There are 14 residues in the CDR3. Time point defined: sample taken at primary tumor resection. Samples were donated by 72 untreated early-stage non-small cell lung cancer patients. Without sorting, whole RNA was sequenced from tumor, nontumor lung or frozen PBMC. The V and J genes are TRBV12-3 or TRBV12-4 and TRBJ2-4; 8 positions match TRBD2. This clonotype was obtained from a male donor with early-stage non-small cell lung cancer. Sequencing was performed on PBMCs, taken at surgery. The CDR3 DNA is TGTGCCAGCGGCATTAGCGGGGTTCCGGACATTCAGTACTTC. Amino acid sequence: CASGISGVPDIQYF.